Listed below are T cell receptor beta chains from one sample, sequenced in a study of regulatory T cells in long-lasting Graves disease. TCRdb ran MiXCR on the multiplex PCR reads and lists one entry per CDR3 protein. The data contain around 420,000 distinct CDR3 sequences, around a sixth of them seen just once; the ten biggest clones take up approximately 21%. The sequenced sample was peripheral blood mononuclear cells (PBMCs), obtained at new diagnosis, from a patient treated with antithyroid drugs. The receptor source for this set is a female donor with Graves disease. The CDR3 runs from the conserved cysteine through the conserved F or W. Each record gives: D gene, clone size, J gene, V gene, CDR3 DNA, CDR3 protein. The D gene is left open where the match is weak. The size of a clone is reported for some rows only, either as once, few or many, or as a class for expanded clones.

>TRBD2|many|TRBJ2-2|TRBV2
TGTGCCAGCAGTGTCGGCGGGAGGGCCGGCGGGGAGCTGTTTTTT
CASSVGGRAGGELFF
>.|many|TRBJ2-4|TRBV7-2
TGTGCCAGCAGCTTAGTTGAGGCCCGGGGACTAGCCAAAAACATTCAGTACTTC
CASSLVEARGLAKNIQYF
>TRBD2|many|TRBJ2-3|TRBV12-5
TGTGCTAGTGGTTTGGCGCGACTGGGACTAAGCACAGATACGCAGTATTTT
CASGLARLGLSTDTQYF
>.|many|TRBJ1-2|TRBV12-3/TRBV12-4
TGTGCCAGCAGTTACCCCACCTATGGCTACACCTTC
CASSYPTYGYTF
>.|.|TRBJ1-6|TRBV19
TGTGCCAGTAGTATGAGTTCGGGCAGGCGGAATTCACCCCTCCACTTT
CASSMSSGRRNSPLHF
>.|few|TRBJ1-5|TRBV6-5
TGTGCCAGCAGTTACACCTATAGCAATCAGCCCCAGCATTTT
CASSYTYSNQPQHF
>TRBD1|many|TRBJ1-2|TRBV7-2
TGTGCCAGCAGCCCTGTACAGGGGGCCAACTATGGCTACACCTTC
CASSPVQGANYGYTF
>.|.|TRBJ2-3|TRBV28
TGTGCCAGCAGTTTCGGGGCAGGTAGTAACACAGATACGCAGTATTTT
CASSFGAGSNTDTQYF
>.|.|TRBJ2-5|TRBV10-2
TGCGCCAGCAGTGTAAGGACGGGAGAGACCCAGTACTTC
CASSVRTGETQYF
>.|.|TRBJ1-1|TRBV3-1
TGTGCCAGCAGCCCTGAACACCTCAGGAACACTGAAGCTTTCTTT
CASSPEHLRNTEAFF
>.|many|TRBJ1-2|TRBV5-1
TGCGCCAGCAGCCCCGGAGTTCCTAACTATGGCTACACCTTC
CASSPGVPNYGYTF
>.|.|TRBJ1-2|TRBV5-1
TGCGCCAGCAGCGTTGTGGCGGACAGACTAGGAGGTGGCTACACCTTC
CASSVVADRLGGGYTF
>.|.|TRBJ1-1|TRBV11-3
TGTGCCAGCAGCTTAGAGGTCGTGGGTCAGACGAACACTGAAGCTTTCTTT
CASSLEVVGQTNTEAFF
>TRBD2|many|TRBJ2-3|TRBV29-1
TGCAGCGTTGAAAGGGCTAGCGGGAGGGAGGCAGATACGCAGTATTTT
CSVERASGREADTQYF
>TRBD2|.|TRBJ2-1|TRBV10-3
TGTGCCACCGGACTAGCGGGATCGAATGAGCAGTTCTTC
CATGLAGSNEQFF
>TRBD1|many|TRBJ1-1|TRBV12-3/TRBV12-4
TGTGCCAGCAGTTTAGGCGGGACAGGCCCGGGGAGGTGGACAACCTCAGACCAGAACACTGAAGCTTTCTTT
CASSLGGTGPGRWTTSDQNTEAFF
>.|many|TRBJ1-6|TRBV15
TGTGCCACCAGCAGAGGCGGGGGAGTACTCCACTTT
CATSRGGGVLHF
>.|many|TRBJ1-5|TRBV6-1
TGTGCCAGCAGTGACGGACCTTATAGCAATCAGCCCCAGCATTTT
CASSDGPYSNQPQHF
>.|many|TRBJ2-5|TRBV6-1
TGTGCCAGCCTCCCGCCGGGAGCCACCAAGGAGACCCAGTACTTC
CASLPPGATKETQYF
>TRBD2|many|TRBJ2-7|TRBV4-1
TGCGCCAGCAGCCAAGAGTGGACTAGCGGGACGGCTAGGCCCGAGCAGTACTTC
CASSQEWTSGTARPEQYF
>.|many|TRBJ2-7|TRBV28
TGTGCCAGCAGCCCCGGGCCCCACTTGGACGAGCAGTACTTC
CASSPGPHLDEQYF
>TRBD1|.|TRBJ1-1|TRBV5-4
TGTGCCAGCAGCTTGGCTGGACAGGGGGCGGCTGAAGCTTTCTTT
CASSLAGQGAAEAFF
>.|.|TRBJ2-7|TRBV27
TGTGCCAGCAGTTCCCCCGCCACAGGGTCCTACGAGCAGTACTTC
CASSSPATGSYEQYF
>.|many|TRBJ1-1|TRBV28
TGTGCCAGCAGTTTAACAGCGGAGGGCACTGAAGCTTTCTTT
CASSLTAEGTEAFF
>TRBD1|many|TRBJ1-4|TRBV27
TGTGCCAGCAGTTATCAGGGGGTAGCTAATGAAAAACTGTTTTTT
CASSYQGVANEKLFF
>.|many|TRBJ2-2|TRBV5-1
TGCGCCAGCAGTGAAAGCTGGACAGCGACCGGGGAGCTGTTTTTT
CASSESWTATGELFF
>TRBD1|few|TRBJ1-4|TRBV4-1
TGCGCCAGCAGCCAATTCGTCCCGGGACAGGGTTCGAGGGCTAATGAAAAACTGTTTTTT
CASSQFVPGQGSRANEKLFF
>TRBD1|.|TRBJ1-1|TRBV2
TGTGCCAGTACGACAGGGGGCAAGGTGAACACTGAAGCTTTCTTT
CASTTGGKVNTEAFF
>.|many|TRBJ2-1|TRBV6-1
TGTGCCAGCAGTCGGCCCTATAGCTTCAAGGGGCCCTACAATGAGCAGTTCTTC
CASSRPYSFKGPYNEQFF
>TRBD2|many|TRBJ2-7|TRBV29-1
TGCAGCGTTGGAGGGACTAGCGGTAGAACCTACGAGCAGTACTTC
CSVGGTSGRTYEQYF
>.|.|TRBJ2-1|TRBV6-2/TRBV6-3
TGTGCCAGCAGCCTGTCTCTGGATGAGCAGTTCTTC
CASSLSLDEQFF
>.|many|TRBJ1-2|TRBV2
TGTGCCAGCAGTGGGTCGCAGGGCCCAGGAGGTGGCTACACCTTC
CASSGSQGPGGGYTF
>TRBD1|.|TRBJ1-6|TRBV13
TGTGCCAGCAGCCCGATCACAGGGGAGGGTAATTCACCCCTCCACTTT
CASSPITGEGNSPLHF
>TRBD1|many|TRBJ2-2|TRBV13
TGTGCCAGCAGCTTAGGGGCAGGGGGATACACCGGGGAGCTGTTTTTT
CASSLGAGGYTGELFF
>TRBD1|few|TRBJ1-1|TRBV7-9
TGTGCCAGCAGCTATGACAGGGATACCACTGAAGCTTTCTTT
CASSYDRDTTEAFF
>.|many|TRBJ2-3|TRBV6-5
TGTGCCAGCAGTTCCTCCCACTTGACAGATACGCAGTATTTT
CASSSSHLTDTQYF